This T cell receptor (beta chain) was retrieved from a study of T-cell reconstitution after alpha-beta-depleted transplantation in children. This CDR3 has 14 residues. Germline lookup yields CDR1 MNHNS and CDR2 SASEGT. The V and J ends lost 3 bases and 0 bases, in that order; junction bases with no gene match: 0. In regard to this clonotype: Antigen specificity is unknown.

Unique molecular identifiers featured in how the TCRbeta library was prepared. TCRdb re-called the PCR reads through MiXCR, storing one row per CDR3 protein. The data hold about 60,000 distinct CDR3 sequences, with 44% observed a single time. Notes on the study in general: TCRbeta diversity was high at day 60 in some patients (a result of surviving recipient T cells and thymic progenitors). Counts and diversity of T cells one year after transplant came mostly from newly produced T cells. Several hundred expanded graft clones reportedly gave rise to the alpha-beta T cells present about two months after transplant.

The chain has TRBV6-1 and TRBJ2-7; TRBD2 aligns across 9 bases. The sequences come from PBMCs, mostly from graft donor cells, collected 360 days after TCRalphabeta/CD19-depleted stem cell transplant. This receptor was obtained from a male patient aged 10 to 17 who had a stem cell transplant for acute lymphoblastic leukemia, so the T cells may come from the graft donor. CDR3 protein: CASSERGGSYEQYF. CDR3 sequence (DNA): TGTGCCAGCAGTGAGCGGGGGGGCTCCTACGAGCAGTACTTC.